Given below is one TCR beta chain in context. Its antigen is not identified. V lost 5 bases and J lost 2, with 9 bases in between. The V gene's germline CDR1 is MNHEY and CDR2 SVGEGT. This CDR3 has 13 residues. It was with a sample-barcoded 5' primer and a J-beta primer mix that a second PCR of roughly 6 to 12 cycles was run. CDR3-containing paired-end reads numbered at least 2.5 million in each sample. TCRdb recomputed calls from the 5' RACE reads with MiXCR, one row per CDR3 protein. The table records around 990,000 distinct CDR3 sequences, 30% to 40% of them present only once. These data come from a study of blood T cells in healthy people across ages. Study conclusions and caveats: Because donor CMV status was unknown, expanded clonotype changes were possibly confounded. Older age went with lower TCR beta diversity per million T cells, in a roughly linear way. There were more naive CD4+ cells and higher diversity in long-lived donors than in aged donors.

The genes are TRBV6-2 or TRBV6-3 and TRBJ1-2; D gene unclear. The sequence was collected from a man aged 18 to 29 in good health. Material for sequencing was blood. The CDR3 coding sequence is TGTGCCAGCAGTCCGAGCATCAACTATGGCTACACCTTC. Its translation is CASSPSINYGYTF.